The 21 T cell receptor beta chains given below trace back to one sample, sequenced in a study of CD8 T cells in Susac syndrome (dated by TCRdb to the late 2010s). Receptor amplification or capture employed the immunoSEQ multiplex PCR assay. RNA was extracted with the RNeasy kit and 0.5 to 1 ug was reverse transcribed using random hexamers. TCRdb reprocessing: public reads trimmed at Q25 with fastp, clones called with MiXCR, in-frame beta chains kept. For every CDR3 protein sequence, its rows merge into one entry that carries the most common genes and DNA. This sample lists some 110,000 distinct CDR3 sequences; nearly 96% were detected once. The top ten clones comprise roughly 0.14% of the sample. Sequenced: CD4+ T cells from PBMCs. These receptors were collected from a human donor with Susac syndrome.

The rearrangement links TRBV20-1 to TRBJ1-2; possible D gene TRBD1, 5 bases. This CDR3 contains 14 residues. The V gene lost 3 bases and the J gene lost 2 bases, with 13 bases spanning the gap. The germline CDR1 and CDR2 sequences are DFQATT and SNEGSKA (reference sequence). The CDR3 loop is CSARGLTDNYGYTF. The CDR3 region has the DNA TGCAGTGCTAGGGGTCTGACAGACAACTATGGCTACACCTTC.

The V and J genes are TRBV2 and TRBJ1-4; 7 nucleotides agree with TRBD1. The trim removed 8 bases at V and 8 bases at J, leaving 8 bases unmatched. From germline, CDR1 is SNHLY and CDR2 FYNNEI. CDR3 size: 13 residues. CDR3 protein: CASFQGGKEKLFF. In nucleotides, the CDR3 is TGTGCCAGCTTTCAGGGGGGAAAAGAAAAACTGTTTTTT.

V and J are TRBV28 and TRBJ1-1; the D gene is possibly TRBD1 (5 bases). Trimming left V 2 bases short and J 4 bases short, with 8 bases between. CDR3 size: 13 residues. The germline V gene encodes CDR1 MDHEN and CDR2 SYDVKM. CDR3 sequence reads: CASSLRGRTEAFF. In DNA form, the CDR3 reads TGTGCCAGCAGTTTACGGGGACGCACTGAAGCTTTCTTT.

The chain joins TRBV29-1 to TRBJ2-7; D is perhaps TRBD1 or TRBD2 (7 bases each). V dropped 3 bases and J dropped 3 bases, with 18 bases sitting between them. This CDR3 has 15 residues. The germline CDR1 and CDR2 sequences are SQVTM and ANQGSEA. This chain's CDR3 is CSVDQGGGLGYEQYF. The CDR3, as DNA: TGCAGCGTTGACCAGGGGGGAGGACTAGGCTACGAGCAGTACTTC.

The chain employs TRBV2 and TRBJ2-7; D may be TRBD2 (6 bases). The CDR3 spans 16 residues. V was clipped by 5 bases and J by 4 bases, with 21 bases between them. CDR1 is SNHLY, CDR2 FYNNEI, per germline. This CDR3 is CASSSPAAEGRYEQYF. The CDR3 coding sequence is TGTGCCAGCAGTTCTCCAGCGGCGGAGGGTCGGTACGAGCAGTACTTC. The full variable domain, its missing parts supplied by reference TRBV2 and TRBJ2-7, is EPEVTQTPSHQVTQMGQEVILRCVPISNHLYFYWYRQILGQKVEFLVSFYNNEISEKSEIFDDQFSVERPDGSNFTLKIRSTKLEDSAMYFCASSSPAAEGRYEQYFGPGTRLTVT.

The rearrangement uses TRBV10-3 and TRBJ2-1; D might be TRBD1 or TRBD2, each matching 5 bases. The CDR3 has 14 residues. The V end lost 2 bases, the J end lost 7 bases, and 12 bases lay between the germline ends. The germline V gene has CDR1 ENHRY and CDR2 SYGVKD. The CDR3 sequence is CAISEGGRGNEQFF. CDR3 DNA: TGTGCCATCAGTGAGGGGGGTAGGGGTAATGAGCAGTTCTTC.

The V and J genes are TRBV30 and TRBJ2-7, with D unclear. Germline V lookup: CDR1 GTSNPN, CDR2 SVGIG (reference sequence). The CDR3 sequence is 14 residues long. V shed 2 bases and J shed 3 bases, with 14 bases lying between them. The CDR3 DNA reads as TGTGCCTGGAGTCTATCCCGGGCCTTCTACGAGCAGTACTTC. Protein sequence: CAWSLSRAFYEQYF.

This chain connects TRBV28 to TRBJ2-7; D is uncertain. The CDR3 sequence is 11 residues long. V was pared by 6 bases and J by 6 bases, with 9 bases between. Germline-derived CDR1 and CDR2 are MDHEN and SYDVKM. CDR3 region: CASRTTSEQYF. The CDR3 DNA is TGTGCCAGCAGGACGACTTCCGAGCAGTACTTC.

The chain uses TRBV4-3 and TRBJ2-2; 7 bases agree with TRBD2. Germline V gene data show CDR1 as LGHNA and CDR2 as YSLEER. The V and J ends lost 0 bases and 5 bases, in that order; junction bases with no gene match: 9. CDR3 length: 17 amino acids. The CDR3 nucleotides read TGCGCCAGCAGCCAAGAATATGGCGGGAGAGGAACCGGGGAGCTGTTTTTT. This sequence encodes CASSQEYGGRGTGELFF.

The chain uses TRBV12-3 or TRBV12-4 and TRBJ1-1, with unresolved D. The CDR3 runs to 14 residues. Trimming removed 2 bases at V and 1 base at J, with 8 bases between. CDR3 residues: CASSLKGGNTEAFF. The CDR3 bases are TGTGCCAGCAGTTTAAAGGGTGGGAACACTGAAGCTTTCTTT.

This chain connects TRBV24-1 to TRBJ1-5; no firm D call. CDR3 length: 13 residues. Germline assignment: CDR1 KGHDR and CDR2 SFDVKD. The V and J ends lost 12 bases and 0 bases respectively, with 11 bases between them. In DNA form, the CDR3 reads TGTGCCGCGGGGAGGGATAGCAATCAGCCCCAGCATTTT. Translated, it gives CAAGRDSNQPQHF.

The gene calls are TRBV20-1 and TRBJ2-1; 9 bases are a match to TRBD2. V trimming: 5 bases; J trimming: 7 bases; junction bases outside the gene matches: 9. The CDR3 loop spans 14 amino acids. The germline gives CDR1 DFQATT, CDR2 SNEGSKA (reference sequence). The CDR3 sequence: CSAEVAGGRNEQFF. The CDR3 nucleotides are TGCAGTGCTGAGGTGGCGGGAGGGAGGAATGAGCAGTTCTTC.

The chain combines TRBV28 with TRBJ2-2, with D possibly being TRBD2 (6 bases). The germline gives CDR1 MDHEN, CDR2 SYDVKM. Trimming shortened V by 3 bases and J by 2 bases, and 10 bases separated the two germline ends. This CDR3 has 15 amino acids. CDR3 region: CASSFGTVNTGELFF. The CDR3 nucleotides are TGTGCCAGCAGTTTTGGGACTGTTAACACCGGGGAGCTGTTTTTT.

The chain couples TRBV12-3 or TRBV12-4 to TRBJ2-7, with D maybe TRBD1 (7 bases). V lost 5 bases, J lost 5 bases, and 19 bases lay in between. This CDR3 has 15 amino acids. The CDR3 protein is CASSPRGTESDEQYF. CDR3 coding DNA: TGTGCCAGCAGTCCTCGCGGGACAGAGTCCGACGAGCAGTACTTC.

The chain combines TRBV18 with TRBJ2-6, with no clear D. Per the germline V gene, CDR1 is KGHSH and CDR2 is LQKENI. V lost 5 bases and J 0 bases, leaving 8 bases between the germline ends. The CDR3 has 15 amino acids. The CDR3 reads CASSITFSGANVLTF. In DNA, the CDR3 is TGTGCCAGCTCAATCACTTTCTCTGGGGCCAACGTCCTGACTTTC. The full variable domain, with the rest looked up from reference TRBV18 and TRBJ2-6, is NAGVMQNPRHLVRRRGQEARLRCSPMKGHSHVYWYRQLPEEGLKFMVYLQKENIIDESGMPKERFSAEFPKEGPSILRIQQVVRGDSAAYFCASSITFSGANVLTFGAGSRLTVL.

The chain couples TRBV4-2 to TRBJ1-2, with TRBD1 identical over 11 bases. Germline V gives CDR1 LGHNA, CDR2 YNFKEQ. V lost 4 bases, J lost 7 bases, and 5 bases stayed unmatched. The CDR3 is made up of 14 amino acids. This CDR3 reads CASSLGTGGAGYTF. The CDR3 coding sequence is TGTGCCAGCAGCCTGGGGACAGGGGGGGCTGGCTACACCTTC.

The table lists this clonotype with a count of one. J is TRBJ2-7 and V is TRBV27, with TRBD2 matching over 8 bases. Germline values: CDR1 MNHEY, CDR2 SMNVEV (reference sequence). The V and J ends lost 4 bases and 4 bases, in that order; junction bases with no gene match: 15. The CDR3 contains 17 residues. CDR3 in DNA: TGTGCCAGCAGTTCCCGGGGGGGCGGGAGTGCCGTGTACGAGCAGTACTTC. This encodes CASSSRGGGSAVYEQYF.

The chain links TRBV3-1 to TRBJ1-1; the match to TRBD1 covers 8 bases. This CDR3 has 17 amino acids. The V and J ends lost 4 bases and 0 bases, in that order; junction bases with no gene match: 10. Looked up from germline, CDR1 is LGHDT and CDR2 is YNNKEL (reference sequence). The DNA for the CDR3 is TGTGCCAGCAGCCGGGGGACAGGTCTATCATTGAACACTGAAGCTTTCTTT. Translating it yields CASSRGTGLSLNTEAFF. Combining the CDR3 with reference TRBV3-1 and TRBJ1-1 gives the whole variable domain DTAVSQTPKYLVTQMGNDKSIKCEQNLGHDTMYWYKQDSKKFLKIMFSYNNKELIINETVPNRFSPKSPDKAHLNLHINSLELGDSAVYFCASSRGTGLSLNTEAFFGQGTRLTVV.

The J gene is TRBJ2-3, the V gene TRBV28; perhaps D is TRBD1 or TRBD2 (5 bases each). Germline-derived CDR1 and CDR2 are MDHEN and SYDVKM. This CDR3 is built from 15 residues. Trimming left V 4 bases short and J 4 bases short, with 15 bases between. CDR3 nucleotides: TGTGCCAGCAGTTCCCGGGGCATAAGAGCAGATACGCAGTATTTT. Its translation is CASSSRGIRADTQYF.

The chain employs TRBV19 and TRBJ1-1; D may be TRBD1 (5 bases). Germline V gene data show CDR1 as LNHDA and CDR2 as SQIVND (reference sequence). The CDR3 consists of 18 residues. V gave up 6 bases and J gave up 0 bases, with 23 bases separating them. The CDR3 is CASRGVGRLGAMNTEAFF. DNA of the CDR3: TGTGCCAGTAGGGGGGTGGGACGCCTCGGCGCCATGAACACTGAAGCTTTCTTT.

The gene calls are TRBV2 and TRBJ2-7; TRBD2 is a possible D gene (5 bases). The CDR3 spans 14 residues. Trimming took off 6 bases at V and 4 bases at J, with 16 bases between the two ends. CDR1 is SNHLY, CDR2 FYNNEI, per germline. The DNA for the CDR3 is TGTGCCAGCAGCGGAACGGCTGGGAGTTACGAGCAGTACTTC. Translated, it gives CASSGTAGSYEQYF.